One sample yielded the 8 T cell receptor beta chains listed below, sequenced in a study of human T cells and chemical hapten exposure. Time point given: patch test 3, about 24 weeks after DPC sensitization. Treatment given: therapeutic diphenylcyclopropenone sensitization with weekly scalp DPC. TCRdb re-called the RACE reads with MiXCR, one entry per CDR3 protein. This table holds over 150,000 distinct CDR3 sequences, about a quarter found once. Sequenced here: whole blood, sampled in connection with sensitization to the hapten diphenylcyclopropenone (DPC). These receptors came from a woman aged 18-35 years with alopecia areata. Some clones in this sample may be carry-over from other donors' samples.

This clonotype was seen ten or more times. The V gene is TRBV29-1, the J gene TRBJ2-2; D gene ambiguous. CDR1 is SQVTM and CDR2 is ANQGSEA in the germline V gene. The CDR3 covers 13 residues. Between the trimmed V and J ends, which lost 2 bases and 8 bases, there was a span of 12 bases. CDR3 in amino acids: CSVERPPGGELFF. The CDR3 nucleotides read TGCAGCGTTGAAAGGCCGCCCGGGGGGGAGCTGTTTTTT.

This clonotype was seen a few times. V usage is TRBV2 and J usage is TRBJ1-5; no firm D call. CDR1 and CDR2 from the germline V gene are SNHLY and FYNNEI. The CDR3 runs to 13 residues. Trimming took 8 bases from V and 3 from J, leaving 11 bases between them. CDR3 sequence reads: CASEVTINQPQHF. In DNA form, the CDR3 reads TGTGCCAGCGAGGTCACGATCAATCAGCCCCAGCATTTT.

This clonotype has a handful of counts. CDR3 region: CSASLGQLANTIYF. CDR3 DNA: TGCAGTGCCTCCCTGGGGCAGCTCGCAAACACCATATATTTT. V usage is TRBV20-1 and J usage is TRBJ1-3; a possible D gene is TRBD1 (5 bases). From germline, CDR1 is DFQATT and CDR2 SNEGSKA (reference sequence). This CDR3 comprises 14 residues. Deletions cut 6 bases from V and 6 bases from J, with 18 bases between.

This clonotype was seen repeatedly, ten times or more. The rearrangement uses TRBV29-1 and TRBJ2-7; 9 bases match TRBD1. The CDR3 is 14 residues long. The germline V gene has CDR1 SQVTM and CDR2 ANQGSEA. V lost 3 bases to trimming and J lost 3 bases; unmatched junction nucleotides: 6. The CDR3: CSVDGTGKGYEQYF. In DNA, the CDR3 is TGCAGCGTTGACGGGACAGGGAAGGGCTACGAGCAGTACTTC.

The chain recombines TRBV2 with TRBJ2-7; no clear D gene. Germline CDR1 reads SNHLY; CDR2 reads FYNNEI. This CDR3 spans 13 amino acids. V gave up 8 bases and J gave up 0 bases, with 11 bases separating them. This CDR3 reads CASRLDFSYEQYF. The CDR3, as DNA: TGTGCCAGCCGACTTGACTTCTCCTACGAGCAGTACTTC.

For this clonotype: An end of the junction does not agree with germline; a read error may underlie this. The rearrangement uses TRBV4-2 and TRBJ1-5, with D unresolved. The germline V gene has CDR1 LGHNA and CDR2 YNFKEQ. CDR3 size: 15 residues. CDR3 sequence (DNA): TGCGCCAGCAGCCAAGACTTCAGTGGCAATCAGCCCCAGCATTTT. This encodes CASSQDFSGNQPQHF.

This clonotype has just a few counts. The chain is built from TRBV7-2 and TRBJ1-4; D is undetermined. The CDR3 is 16 amino acids. V lost 5 bases and J 2 bases, leaving 15 bases between the germline ends. CDR1 is SGHTA and CDR2 is FQGNSA in the germline V gene. The CDR3 nucleotides read TGTGCCAGCAGCCAAGGTGCTTTTGGTACTAATGAAAAACTGTTTTTT. It translates to CASSQGAFGTNEKLFF.

The genes are TRBV24-1 and TRBJ2-1, with 9 bases matching TRBD1. The CDR3 spans 18 residues. Germline loops: CDR1 KGHDR, CDR2 SFDVKD. V lost 1 base to trimming and J lost 4 bases; unmatched junction nucleotides: 10. DNA of the CDR3: TGTGCCACCAGTGATTTTCGGACAGGGGCACCTACTTACAATGAGCAGTTCTTC. Amino acid sequence: CATSDFRTGAPTYNEQFF.